This is a list of T cell receptor beta chains from one sample in a study of cytomegalovirus exposure and HLA in healthy donors. The repertoire was sequenced with immunoSEQ multiplex PCR; TCRdb's copy has only in-frame clones and lacks some. The data contain under 90,000 clones, 74% of them singletons. Sequences were obtained from PBMCs. These TCRs come from a man in his forties in good health and CMV-seropositive. CDR3s include the opening cysteine and the closing phenylalanine or tryptophan. Fields, in order: D gene, V gene, clone size, J gene, CDR3 protein, CDR3 DNA. A D gene is named only where the DNA matches it firmly. Clone size is stated in some rows and not others, as once, few, many or a class when expanded.

D gene: NA
V gene: TRBV7-8
clone size: NA
J gene: TRBJ1-5
CDR3 protein: CASTPTEGNQPQHF
CDR3 DNA: TGTGCCAGCACCCCGACAGAAGGGAATCAGCCCCAGCATTTT

D gene: TRBD2
V gene: TRBV5-1
clone size: few
J gene: TRBJ2-7
CDR3 protein: CASSPGTSGISYEQYF
CDR3 DNA: TGCGCCAGCAGCCCGGGGACTAGCGGGATCTCCTACGAGCAGTACTTC

D gene: NA
V gene: TRBV2
clone size: NA
J gene: TRBJ1-1
CDR3 protein: CATKRTEMNTEAFF
CDR3 DNA: TGTGCCACAAAGAGGACAGAAATGAACACTGAAGCTTTCTTT

D gene: NA
V gene: TRBV7-2
clone size: NA
J gene: TRBJ1-2
CDR3 protein: CASSLEPGGQGYGYTF
CDR3 DNA: TGTGCCAGCAGCTTAGAACCGGGAGGGCAGGGCTATGGCTACACCTTC

D gene: TRBD1
V gene: TRBV5-1
clone size: once
J gene: TRBJ1-1
CDR3 protein: CASSLEPGQTNTEAFF
CDR3 DNA: TGCGCCAGCAGCTTAGAACCGGGACAGACGAACACTGAAGCTTTCTTT

D gene: NA
V gene: TRBV6-7
clone size: NA
J gene: TRBJ2-2
CDR3 protein: CASSYSNRENGELFF
CDR3 DNA: TGTGCCAGCAGTTACTCGAACAGGGAAAACGGGGAGCTGTTTTTT

D gene: TRBD2
V gene: TRBV11-2
clone size: NA
J gene: TRBJ2-7
CDR3 protein: CASSFSGTSGRNEQYF
CDR3 DNA: TGTGCCAGCAGCTTTTCCGGGACTAGCGGGAGGAACGAGCAGTACTTC

D gene: NA
V gene: TRBV2
clone size: NA
J gene: TRBJ2-1
CDR3 protein: CASSGRYGQDEQFF
CDR3 DNA: TGTGCCAGCAGCGGGAGATACGGTCAGGATGAGCAGTTCTTC

D gene: TRBD2
V gene: TRBV10-3
clone size: NA
J gene: TRBJ2-2
CDR3 protein: CAISGPAGGNTGELFF
CDR3 DNA: TGTGCCATCAGTGGTCCAGCGGGAGGGAACACCGGGGAGCTGTTTTTT

D gene: NA
V gene: TRBV11-2
clone size: NA
J gene: TRBJ1-6
CDR3 protein: CASSLGSSSYNSPLHF
CDR3 DNA: TGTGCCAGCAGCTTAGGATCGAGCTCCTATAATTCACCCCTCCACTTT

D gene: TRBD2
V gene: TRBV4-2
clone size: NA
J gene: TRBJ2-7
CDR3 protein: CASSQGGGTYEQYF
CDR3 DNA: TGTGCCAGCAGCCAAGGGGGGGGAACCTACGAGCAGTACTTC

D gene: NA
V gene: TRBV30
clone size: NA
J gene: TRBJ1-5
CDR3 protein: CAWSVSLGNSNQPQHF
CDR3 DNA: TGTGCCTGGAGTGTATCATTGGGCAATAGCAATCAGCCCCAGCATTTT

D gene: NA
V gene: TRBV6-6
clone size: NA
J gene: TRBJ2-1
CDR3 protein: CASSYEGSPNNEQFF
CDR3 DNA: TGTGCCAGCAGTTACGAAGGTAGCCCCAACAATGAGCAGTTCTTC

D gene: NA
V gene: TRBV7-2
clone size: NA
J gene: TRBJ1-4
CDR3 protein: CASSRGNPNEKLFF
CDR3 DNA: TGTGCCAGCAGCAGGGGGAATCCTAATGAAAAACTGTTTTTT

D gene: NA
V gene: TRBV6-1
clone size: NA
J gene: TRBJ1-2
CDR3 protein: CASSDSDPYGYTF
CDR3 DNA: TGTGCCAGCAGTGACAGCGACCCTTACGGCTACACCTTC

D gene: TRBD1
V gene: TRBV11-2
clone size: NA
J gene: TRBJ2-7
CDR3 protein: CASSIPTGSYEQYF
CDR3 DNA: TGTGCCAGCAGCATACCGACAGGGTCCTACGAGCAGTACTTC

D gene: TRBD1
V gene: TRBV2
clone size: NA
J gene: TRBJ2-2
CDR3 protein: CASSRQGHTGELFF
CDR3 DNA: TGTGCCAGCAGTAGACAGGGACACACCGGGGAGCTGTTTTTT

D gene: TRBD1
V gene: TRBV5-1
clone size: NA
J gene: TRBJ1-1
CDR3 protein: CASSSGGGNTEAFF
CDR3 DNA: TGCGCCAGCAGTTCAGGGGGTGGGAACACTGAAGCTTTCTTT

D gene: TRBD2
V gene: TRBV7-8
clone size: NA
J gene: TRBJ2-3
CDR3 protein: CASSLAYGGATDTQYF
CDR3 DNA: TGTGCCAGCAGCTTAGCGTACGGGGGGGCCACAGATACGCAGTATTTT

D gene: TRBD2
V gene: TRBV4-1
clone size: once
J gene: TRBJ2-3
CDR3 protein: CASSHQAGARTDTQYF
CDR3 DNA: TGCGCCAGCAGCCATCAAGCGGGGGCCCGCACAGATACGCAGTATTTT

D gene: TRBD2
V gene: TRBV12-5
clone size: few
J gene: TRBJ2-1
CDR3 protein: CASGPKTGLAGTNEQFF
CDR3 DNA: TGTGCTAGTGGCCCCAAAACGGGCCTAGCGGGAACGAATGAGCAGTTCTTC

D gene: TRBD2
V gene: TRBV30
clone size: NA
J gene: TRBJ2-1
CDR3 protein: CAWIAGESYNEQFF
CDR3 DNA: TGTGCCTGGATCGCGGGGGAGAGCTACAATGAGCAGTTCTTC

D gene: TRBD1
V gene: TRBV18
clone size: NA
J gene: TRBJ2-5
CDR3 protein: CASSPGQGAPETQYF
CDR3 DNA: TGTGCCAGCTCACCGGGGCAGGGGGCCCCAGAGACCCAGTACTTC

D gene: TRBD2
V gene: TRBV5-4
clone size: NA
J gene: TRBJ2-2
CDR3 protein: CASSLGGSGTGELFF
CDR3 DNA: TGTGCCAGCAGCTTGGGGGGTAGCGGGACCGGGGAGCTGTTTTTT